Following are 11 T cell receptor beta chains from one sample sequenced in a study of T cell changes during pregnancy in multiple sclerosis. Method: immunoSEQ multiplex PCR; TCRdb's copy keeps in-frame clones and lacks some. The sample holds roughly 40,000 clones, 75% to 95% seen once. Sequencing was performed on CD4+ T cells from peripheral blood mononuclear cells, taken in the third trimester of pregnancy. These receptors were collected from a female donor with multiple sclerosis, enrolled in a pregnancy study.

The chain combines TRBV19 with TRBJ2-1, with 9 bases that match TRBD2. Per the germline V gene, CDR1 is LNHDA and CDR2 is SQIVND (reference sequence). This CDR3 spans 18 amino acids. After removal of 7 bases from V and 0 bases from J, the junction contained 13 bases not matched to a gene. The CDR3, as DNA: TGTGCCAGTAAGGTCGGTAGCGGGAGCCCAAGCTCCTACAATGAGCAGTTCTTC. Encoded protein: CASKVGSGSPSSYNEQFF.

The chain employs TRBV6-4 and TRBJ2-1; the D is unclear. The CDR3 consists of 13 residues. Germline-derived CDR1 and CDR2 are MRHNA and SNTAGT. V was shortened by 4 bases and J by 3 bases, with 7 bases between the two germline ends. The CDR3 spells CASSARLYNEQFF. CDR3 bases: TGTGCCAGCAGTGCCCGACTCTACAATGAGCAGTTCTTC.

The chain employs TRBV29-1 and TRBJ1-2; no clear D. Deletions cut 4 bases from V and 7 bases from J, with 13 bases between. CDR1 and CDR2 (germline): SQVTM, ANQGSEA. This CDR3 has 12 residues. The CDR3 sequence is CSVAGGEGGYTF. The CDR3 DNA sequence: TGCAGCGTTGCGGGAGGTGAAGGTGGCTACACCTTC. The variable domain in full, with the rest retrieved from reference TRBV29-1 and TRBJ1-2, is SAVISQKPSRDICQRGTSLTIQCQVDSQVTMMFWYRQQPGQSLTLIATANQGSEATYESGFVIDKFPISRPNLTFSTLTVSNMSPEDSSIYLCSVAGGEGGYTFGSGTRLTVV.

CDR3 bases: TGTGCCAGCAGCTCAAGCGGGAGTAGACAAGAGACCCAGTACTTC. This encodes CASSSSGSRQETQYF. This chain links TRBV9 with TRBJ2-5, with 8 positions matching TRBD2. The CDR3 has 15 residues. With 4 bases clipped from V and 2 bases from J, the junction kept 7 bases outside the gene matches. Germline V gene lookup returns CDR1 SGDLS and CDR2 YYNGEE.

The chain's CDR3 is CASSPIRRVSTLNTEAFF. DNA for the CDR3: TGTGCCAGCAGCCCAATAAGGAGGGTATCGACACTGAACACTGAAGCTTTCTTT. The chain employs TRBV14 and TRBJ1-1; no clear D gene. Trimming removed 4 bases at V and 0 bases at J, with 21 bases between. The CDR3 is 18 amino acids. Germline V gene lookup returns CDR1 SGHDN and CDR2 FVKESK.

This rearrangement joins TRBV5-1 to TRBJ2-3; 9 bases align to TRBD2. The CDR3 is 19 amino acids. V shed 4 bases and J 0 bases; nucleotides not matched to a gene: 15. The germline V gene encodes CDR1 SGHRS and CDR2 YFSETQ. In DNA, the CDR3 is TGCGCCAGCAGCCCTGAAGCGGGAGGAGGGGTAACTAGCACAGATACGCAGTATTTT. Translating it yields CASSPEAGGGVTSTDTQYF.

This clone came up once. The chain has TRBV21-1 and TRBJ1-5; no DNA check was done on the table's D call, TRBD1. TRBV21-1 is tagged as a pseudogene. There are 16 residues in the CDR3. CDR3 residues: CASSKERTGKYQPQHF. CDR3 nucleotide sequence: TGTGCCAGCAGCAAAGAAAGGACAGGGAAGTATCAGCCCCAGCATTTT.

The J gene is TRBJ1-1, the V gene TRBV2; D is unresolved. CDR3 length: 14 amino acids. V was cut by 8 bases and J by 1 base, with 14 bases left in between. CDR1 is SNHLY and CDR2 is FYNNEI in the germline V gene. The CDR3 nucleotides are TGTGCCAGCGGCCATGGGAGGCAGAACACTGAAGCTTTCTTT. Its translation: CASGHGRQNTEAFF.

This chain uses TRBV5-1 with TRBJ1-1; 8 nucleotides line up with TRBD1. The CDR3 totals 14 residues. The germline gives CDR1 SGHRS, CDR2 YFSETQ. V shed 4 bases, J shed 4 bases, and the junction held 6 bases outside the gene matches. This chain's CDR3 is CASSRDRFSTEAFF. The CDR3 DNA is TGCGCCAGCAGCCGGGACAGGTTCTCCACTGAAGCTTTCTTT.

The genes are TRBV5-4 and TRBJ1-1, with 7 bases fitting TRBD1. The V and J ends lost 1 base and 0 bases, in that order; junction bases with no gene match: 3. The CDR3 is made up of 15 amino acids. Germline CDR1 and CDR2: SGHNT and YYREEE (reference sequence). In DNA, the CDR3 is TGTGCCAGCAGCTTGCTCGGGACAGTGAACACTGAAGCTTTCTTT. Protein: CASSLLGTVNTEAFF.

On this clone itself: Compared with germline, one end of the junction differs, possibly owing to a read error. The chain employs TRBV4-3 and TRBJ2-7; D unresolved. There are 13 residues in the CDR3. Germline V CDR1 and CDR2: LGHNA, YSLEER. The CDR3 sequence: CAGSQDPGYEQYF. The CDR3 nucleotides read TGCGCCGGCAGCCAAGACCCCGGCTACGAGCAGTACTTC.